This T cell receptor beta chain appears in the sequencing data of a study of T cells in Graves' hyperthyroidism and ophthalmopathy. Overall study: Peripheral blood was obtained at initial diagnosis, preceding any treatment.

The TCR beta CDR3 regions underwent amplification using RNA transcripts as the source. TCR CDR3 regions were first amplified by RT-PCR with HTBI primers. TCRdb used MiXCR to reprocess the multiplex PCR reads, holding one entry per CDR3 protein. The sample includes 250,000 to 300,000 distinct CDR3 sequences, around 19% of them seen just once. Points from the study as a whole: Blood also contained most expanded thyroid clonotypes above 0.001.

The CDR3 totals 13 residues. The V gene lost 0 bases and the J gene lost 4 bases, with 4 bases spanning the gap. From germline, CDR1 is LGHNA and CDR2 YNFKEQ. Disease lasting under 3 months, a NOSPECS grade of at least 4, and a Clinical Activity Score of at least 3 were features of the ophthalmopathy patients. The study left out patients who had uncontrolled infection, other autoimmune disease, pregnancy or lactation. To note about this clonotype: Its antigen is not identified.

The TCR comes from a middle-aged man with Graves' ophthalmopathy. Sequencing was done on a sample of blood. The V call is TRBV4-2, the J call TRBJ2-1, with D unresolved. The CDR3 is CASSQETYNEQFF. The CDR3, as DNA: TGTGCCAGCAGCCAAGAGACGTACAATGAGCAGTTCTTC.